Each of the 26 T cell receptor beta chains below was sequenced from the same sample in a study of immune evolution from preneoplasia to lung adenocarcinoma. Assay used: immunoSEQ multiplex PCR; TCRdb lists only in-frame clones, some missing. The sample lists about 14,000 clones, about 80% occurring once. The sample consisted of FFPE minimally invasive lung adenocarcinoma tissue. These TCRs come from a person aged 70 to 80 with lung adenocarcinoma.

The chain combines TRBV6-5 with TRBJ2-3; D is uncertain. V was shortened by 7 bases and J by 0 bases, with 8 bases between the two germline ends. The CDR3 runs to 13 residues. Per the germline V gene, CDR1 is MNHEY and CDR2 is SVGAGI. The CDR3 is CASKRSSTDTQYF. CDR3 nucleotides: TGTGCCAGCAAGAGGAGTAGCACAGATACGCAGTATTTT.

V is TRBV15 and J is TRBJ1-2, with TRBD1 matching over 9 bases. CDR3 length: 15 amino acids. Germline CDR1 and CDR2: LNHNV and YYDKDF (reference sequence). Trimming took 8 bases from V and 8 from J; bases not matched to a gene: 15. The CDR3 protein is CATHPGTGNPGGYTF. CDR3 DNA: TGTGCCACCCATCCCGGGACAGGGAATCCAGGGGGCTACACCTTC. The whole variable domain, remainder taken from reference TRBV15 and TRBJ1-2, is DAMVIQNPRYQVTQFGKPVTLSCSQTLNHNVMYWYQQKSSQAPKLLFHYYDKDFNNEADTPDNFQSRRPNTSFCFLDIRSPGLGDTAMYLCATHPGTGNPGGYTFGSGTRLTVV.

The chain uses TRBV7-3 and TRBJ2-2, with 7 bases lining up with TRBD2. Losses at the gene ends were 1 base for V and 4 bases for J; bases not matched to a gene: 6. The CDR3 is made up of 16 amino acids. Germline V gene data show CDR1 as SGHTA and CDR2 as FQGTGA. CDR3 nucleotide sequence: TGTGCCAGCAGCTTAAAGGCTAGCGGCCTCACCGGGGAGCTGTTTTTT. It specifies CASSLKASGLTGELFF.

V is TRBV28 and J is TRBJ1-2; D unclear. The CDR3 extends over 13 amino acids. Germline V lookup: CDR1 MDHEN, CDR2 SYDVKM. The V end was cut by 4 bases, the J end by 4 bases, with 10 bases between. In DNA, the CDR3 is TGTGCCAGCAGTTCTGGCGGACTCTATGGCTACACCTTC. This codes for CASSSGGLYGYTF.

The chain joins TRBV7-8 to TRBJ2-7; a weak D match, TRBD2 (5 bases). V was cut by 3 bases and J by 0 bases, with 6 bases left in between. The CDR3 totals 13 residues. The germline gives CDR1 SGHVS, CDR2 FQNEAQ. CDR3 residues: CASSLRVSYEQYF. The CDR3 nucleotides read TGTGCCAGCAGCTTGCGGGTCTCCTACGAGCAGTACTTC.

The J gene is TRBJ1-5, the V gene TRBV18; no clear D gene. CDR1 and CDR2 from the germline V gene are KGHSH and LQKENI. This CDR3 has 15 amino acids. The ends were cut back, 2 bases at V and 0 bases at J, with 8 bases in the middle. The CDR3 nucleotides read TGTGCCAGCTCACCAGGGCAATATAGCAATCAGCCCCAGCATTTT. This gives the protein CASSPGQYSNQPQHF. Using reference TRBV18 and TRBJ1-5 for the parts outside the CDR3, the full variable domain is NAGVMQNPRHLVRRRGQEARLRCSPMKGHSHVYWYRQLPEEGLKFMVYLQKENIIDESGMPKERFSAEFPKEGPSILRIQQVVRGDSAAYFCASSPGQYSNQPQHFGDGTRLSIL.

This clone was counted between two and nine times. This chain connects TRBV6-1 to TRBJ2-7; D is unclear. Looked up from germline, CDR1 is MNHNS and CDR2 is SASEGT. Trimming removed 6 bases from V and 2 bases from J, with 17 bases in between. This CDR3 region has 15 residues. The CDR3: CASSLEAIGTYEQYF. The CDR3 nucleotides are TGTGCCAGCAGCCTAGAGGCAATTGGAACCTACGAGCAGTACTTC.

This clone was seen just once. The chain uses TRBV2 and TRBJ2-1, with D unresolved. The CDR3 covers 13 residues. V gave up 8 bases and J gave up 0 bases, with 8 bases separating them. From germline, CDR1 is SNHLY and CDR2 FYNNEI. CDR3: CASQTNSYNEQFF. The CDR3, as DNA: TGTGCCAGCCAAACAAACTCCTACAATGAGCAGTTCTTC.

The CDR3 is CASRPTGGNEKLFF. The CDR3, as DNA: TGTGCCAGCAGGCCGACAGGGGGTAATGAAAAACTGTTTTTT. This chain links TRBV27 with TRBJ1-4; 9 bases agree with TRBD1. CDR3 length: 14 residues. Germline V gives CDR1 MNHEY, CDR2 SMNVEV (reference sequence). The trim removed 6 bases at V and 4 bases at J, leaving 3 bases unmatched.

In this sample, this clone turned up a few times. The gene calls are TRBV7-9 and TRBJ2-6; the D gene is possibly TRBD2 (6 bases). Trimming pared 7 bases from V and 2 bases from J, leaving 12 bases between. The CDR3 totals 15 residues. The germline V gene has CDR1 SEHNR and CDR2 FQNEAQ (reference sequence). The CDR3 DNA reads TGTGCCAGCACGGGGGTGAGGGCTGGGGCCAACGTCCTGACTTTC. Amino acid sequence: CASTGVRAGANVLTF.

V gene TRBV18 combines with J gene TRBJ1-6; D call uncertain. The germline V gene has CDR1 KGHSH and CDR2 LQKENI. CDR3 size: 13 residues. V lost 2 bases and J lost 7, with 6 bases in between. CDR3 residues: CASSPGLNSPLHF. Here the CDR3 DNA reads TGTGCCAGCTCACCAGGGTTGAATTCACCCCTCCACTTT.

The DNA for the CDR3 is TGTGCCAGCAGCTTGGCGGGACGGTCCAACTATGGCTACACCTTC. This sequence encodes CASSLAGRSNYGYTF. The chain has TRBV5-6 and TRBJ1-2; the D gene is possibly TRBD1 (5 bases). Trimming took off 0 bases at V and 2 bases at J, with 11 bases between the two ends. The CDR3 loop spans 15 amino acids. Germline V lookup: CDR1 SGHDT, CDR2 YYEEEE.

The chain combines TRBV5-6 with TRBJ2-7, with 9 bases identical to TRBD1. The CDR3 sequence is 15 residues long. The germline V gene has CDR1 SGHDT and CDR2 YYEEEE. J gave up 5 bases and V 1 base, and 7 bases lay outside the gene matches. For the CDR3, the DNA is TGTGCCAGCAGCTTGTTTGGGACAGGGAGAGACGAGCAGTACTTC. Amino acids: CASSLFGTGRDEQYF.

The chain combines TRBV5-6 with TRBJ2-7; the match to TRBD1 covers 10 bases. CDR1 and CDR2 (germline): SGHDT, YYEEEE. Trimming took 2 bases from V and 4 from J; bases not matched to a gene: 9. The CDR3 is made up of 16 amino acids. The CDR3 DNA reads as TGTGCCAGCAGCTTATTTCCGGGACAGGGGTTTTACGAGCAGTACTTC. It encodes CASSLFPGQGFYEQYF.

Points on this clone: At the DNA level, this CDR3 is encoded by other sequences in the same sample as well. This chain joins TRBV6-6 and TRBJ1-2; D gene unclear. The germline V gene has CDR1 MNHNY and CDR2 SVGAGI (reference sequence). V lost 7 bases and J 4 bases, leaving 4 bases between the germline ends. There are 10 residues in the CDR3. In DNA, the CDR3 is TGTGCCAGCACCCCCTATGGCTACACCTTC. This translates into CASTPYGYTF.

The rearrangement uses TRBV14 and TRBJ2-3; 8 positions agree with TRBD1. Germline V CDR1 and CDR2: SGHDN, FVKESK. CDR3 length: 15 amino acids. J gave up 4 bases and V 1 base, and 4 bases lay outside the gene matches. The chain's CDR3 is CASSQGQGFPDTQYF. CDR3 DNA sequence: TGTGCCAGCAGCCAAGGACAGGGGTTCCCAGATACGCAGTATTTT.

This chain links TRBV30 with TRBJ1-3, with D tentatively TRBD1 (5 bases). This CDR3 is built from 13 residues. V was clipped by 1 base and J by 8 bases, with 12 bases between them. Germline assignment: CDR1 GTSNPN and CDR2 SVGIG (reference sequence). The DNA of the CDR3 is TGTGCCTGGAGTGAGCCAGGGTGGTACACCATATATTTT. Encoded protein: CAWSEPGWYTIYF.

V gene TRBV6-4 combines with J gene TRBJ2-1; no firm D call. Per germline, CDR1 MRHNA and CDR2 SNTAGT. This CDR3 has 13 residues. V was trimmed by 4 bases and J by 3 bases, leaving 7 bases between them. The CDR3 loop is CASSVGSYNEQFF. CDR3 nucleotide sequence: TGTGCCAGCAGTGTCGGCAGCTACAATGAGCAGTTCTTC.

V usage is TRBV7-2 and J usage is TRBJ1-2; D might be TRBD1 (5 bases). CDR1 is SGHTA, CDR2 FQGNSA, per germline. Trimming took off 6 bases at V and 3 bases at J, with 14 bases between the two ends. CDR3 length equals 14 residues. Here the CDR3 reads CASRKQQTDYGYTF. CDR3 nucleotides: TGTGCCAGCAGGAAGCAACAGACAGACTATGGCTACACCTTC.

The chain recombines TRBV18 with TRBJ1-2; D perhaps matches TRBD1 (5 bases). V lost 6 bases, J lost 3 bases, and 11 bases lay in between. This CDR3 spans 13 amino acids. Per the germline V gene, CDR1 is KGHSH and CDR2 is LQKENI. The CDR3 region has the DNA TGTGCCAGCTCCCCAGGGAGGGACTATGGCTACACCTTC. Amino acid sequence: CASSPGRDYGYTF.

The gene calls are TRBV5-1 and TRBJ1-4; D gene ambiguous. Trimming took off 5 bases at V and 3 bases at J, with 14 bases between the two ends. The CDR3 extends over 15 amino acids. Germline CDR1 reads SGHRS; CDR2 reads YFSETQ. The CDR3 region has the DNA TGCGCCAGCAGGCAAACCGGGATTTCTAATGAAAAACTGTTTTTT. It encodes CASRQTGISNEKLFF.

The genes are TRBV11-2 and TRBJ1-4, with D hard to call. Germline V gene lookup returns CDR1 SGHAT and CDR2 FQNNGV. The V end was cut by 6 bases, the J end by 0 bases, with 11 bases between. The CDR3 spans 15 residues. CDR3 region: CASSLMGTTNEKLFF. The CDR3 DNA reads TGTGCCAGCAGTTTAATGGGGACAACTAATGAAAAACTGTTTTTT.

The chain carries TRBV29-1 and TRBJ2-1; 10 positions match TRBD2. The CDR3 length is 15 residues. V gave up 3 bases and J gave up 7 bases; unmatched junction bases: 9. The V gene's germline CDR1 is SQVTM and CDR2 ANQGSEA. The CDR3, as DNA: TGCAGCGTTGACCCATCTAGCGGGAGTAATAATGAGCAGTTCTTC. Translating it yields CSVDPSSGSNNEQFF.

The chain couples TRBV2 to TRBJ1-4, with D possibly matching TRBD1 (6 bases). This CDR3 is 15 amino acids long. V lost 0 bases and J lost 13, with 18 bases in between. Looked up from germline, CDR1 is SNHLY and CDR2 is FYNNEI. This chain's CDR3 is CASSEARQDSRRLFF. The DNA for the CDR3 is TGTGCCAGCAGTGAAGCACGACAGGATTCCAGGAGACTGTTTTTT.

This clone was counted only a few times. The rearrangement uses TRBV28 and TRBJ2-1; TRBD2 is a possible D gene (5 bases). V dropped 8 bases and J dropped 2 bases, with 13 bases sitting between them. This CDR3 region has 14 residues. Germline-derived CDR1 and CDR2 are MDHEN and SYDVKM. The CDR3 region has the DNA TGTGCCAGCGGGATCGGAGGCCCCTACAATGAGCAGTTCTTC. It translates to CASGIGGPYNEQFF.

V and J are TRBV19 and TRBJ1-2; 7 positions agree with TRBD1. This CDR3 spans 13 amino acids. The germline CDR1 and CDR2 sequences are LNHDA and SQIVND (reference sequence). V was pared by 9 bases and J by 8 bases, with 12 bases of the junction left unmatched. The CDR3 here is CASSGQVSPGYTF. CDR3 sequence (DNA): TGTGCCAGCTCCGGACAGGTATCTCCCGGCTACACCTTC.